One and the same sample provided the 4 T cell receptor beta chains below, sequenced in a study of molecular identifiers for immune sequencing clone quantification. TCRdb analysed the PCR reads with MiXCR anew, one entry per CDR3 protein. The sample lists about 510,000 distinct CDR3 sequences, 20% to 25% occurring once. Sequencing used naive CD8+ T cells from blood, with Jurkat cell RNA spiked in. Indicated subset: FACS-sorted CD8+CD4-CCR7+CD45RA+ naive T cells. These receptors all stem from a human donor in good health. Some libraries in this study had Jurkat cell RNA spiked in.

This chain uses TRBV28 with TRBJ2-5; D is undetermined. The CDR3 totals 13 residues. CDR1 is MDHEN and CDR2 is SYDVKM in the germline V gene. Trimming left V 4 bases short and J 0 bases short, with 6 bases between. Here the CDR3 reads CASSSEYQETQYF. CDR3 in DNA: TGTGCCAGCAGTTCGGAGTACCAAGAGACCCAGTACTTC.

The V and J genes are TRBV20-1 and TRBJ1-5; no clear D. CDR1 and CDR2 from the germline V gene are DFQATT and SNEGSKA (reference sequence). This CDR3 is built from 14 residues. Trimming removed 1 base from V and 4 bases from J, with 11 bases in between. CDR3 DNA: TGCAGTGCTAGAGTGGGTTATGGGAATCAGCCCCAGCATTTT. This encodes CSARVGYGNQPQHF.

The CDR3 loop reads CSASPRLREGLDTQYF. CDR3 coding DNA: TGCAGTGCTAGCCCTAGGTTGCGGGAGGGCCTGGATACGCAGTATTTT. The genes are TRBV20-1 and TRBJ2-3, with 9 bases fitting TRBD2. After removal of 3 bases from V and 6 bases from J, the junction contained 13 bases not matched to a gene. Germline V CDR1 and CDR2: DFQATT, SNEGSKA (reference sequence). This CDR3 contains 16 residues.

This clonotype was counted at least ten times. The chain has TRBV5-5 and TRBJ2-3; D may be TRBD1 (8 bases). The V gene's germline CDR1 is SGHKS and CDR2 YYEKEE (reference sequence). V was clipped by 0 bases and J by 5 bases, with 13 bases between them. The CDR3 covers 15 residues. CDR3 residues: CASSLEDREGDTQYF. For the CDR3, the DNA is TGTGCCAGCAGCTTGGAGGACAGGGAGGGAGATACGCAGTATTTT.